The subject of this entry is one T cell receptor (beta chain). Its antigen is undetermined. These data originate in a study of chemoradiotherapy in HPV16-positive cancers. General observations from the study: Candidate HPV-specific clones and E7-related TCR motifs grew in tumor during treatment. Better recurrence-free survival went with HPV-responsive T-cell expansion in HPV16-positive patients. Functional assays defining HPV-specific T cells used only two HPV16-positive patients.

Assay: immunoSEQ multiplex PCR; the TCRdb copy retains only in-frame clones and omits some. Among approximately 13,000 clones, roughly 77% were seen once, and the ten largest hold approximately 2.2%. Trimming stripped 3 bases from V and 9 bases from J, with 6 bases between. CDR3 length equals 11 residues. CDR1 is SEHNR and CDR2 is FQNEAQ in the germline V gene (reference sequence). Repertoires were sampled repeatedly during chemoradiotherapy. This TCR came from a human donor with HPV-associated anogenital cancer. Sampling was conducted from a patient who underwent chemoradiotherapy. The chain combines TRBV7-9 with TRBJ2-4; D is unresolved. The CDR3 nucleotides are TGTGCCAGCAGCTTTGTAGGCATTCAGTACTTC. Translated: CASSFVGIQYF.